The present TCR beta chain was sequenced within a study of beta chain features in type 1 diabetes. Study information: Healthy donors resembled patients in age, gender and cell yields. Over all samples combined, 107,917,701 sorted cells were examined.

Points from the study as a whole: People with Type 1 diabetes carried modestly yet significantly shorter TCRB CDR3s in all four CD4+ subsets. With patients and controls alike, PCR might favor shorter templates to an equal degree.

This clone was seen a few times. Its specificity is unknown. TCRB transcripts that were expressed got sequenced, as all of the isolated RNA had been reverse transcribed. Measured with immunoSEQ multiplex PCR; TCRdb has only the in-frame clones, and not every one. Of roughly 160,000 clones listed, 6.5% to 8.5% were seen once; the top ten hold under 0.6%. The CDR3 length is 15 residues. Trimming stripped 6 bases from V and 1 base from J, with 16 bases between. The germline V gene has CDR1 MNHEY and CDR2 SVGAGI. The sequence came from a man between 18 and 35 years old with type 1 diabetes. The V call is TRBV6-5, the J call TRBJ2-7; perhaps TRBD2 as D (6 bases). The sample was central memory CD4+ T cells from blood. The CDR3 nucleotides read TGTGCCAGCAGCTACACGGGCGGGGATTCCTACGAGCAGTACTTC. Translated: CASSYTGGDSYEQYF.